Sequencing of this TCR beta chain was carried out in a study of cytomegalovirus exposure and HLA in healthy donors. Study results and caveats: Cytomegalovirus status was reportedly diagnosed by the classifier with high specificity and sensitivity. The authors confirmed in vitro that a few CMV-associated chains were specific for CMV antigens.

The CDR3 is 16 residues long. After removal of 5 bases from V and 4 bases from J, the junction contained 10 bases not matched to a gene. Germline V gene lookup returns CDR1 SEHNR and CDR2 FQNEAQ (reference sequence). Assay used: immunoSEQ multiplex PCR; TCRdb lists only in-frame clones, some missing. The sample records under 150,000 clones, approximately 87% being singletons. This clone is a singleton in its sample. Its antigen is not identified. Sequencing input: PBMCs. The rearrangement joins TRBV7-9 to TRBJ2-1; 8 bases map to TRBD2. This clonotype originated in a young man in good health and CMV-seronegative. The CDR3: CASSPPSGSTYNEQFF. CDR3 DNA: TGTGCCAGCAGCCCCCCCAGCGGGAGTACTTACAATGAGCAGTTCTTC.